This entry lists 24 T cell receptor beta chains sequenced from one sample in a study of OX40 agonist ivuxolimab in advanced cancers. The assay was immunoSEQ multiplex PCR, and TCRdb's table has in-frame clones only and misses some. In the table there are fewer than 80,000 clones, 75% to 90% of which are singletons. Sequences were derived from CD4+ or CD8+ T cells sorted from blood, sampled in a trial of the OX40 agonist ivuxolimab. Receptors originate from an adult with an advanced solid tumor such as melanoma, head and neck, liver or kidney cancer.

This rearrangement joins TRBV7-2 to TRBJ2-3, with 7 bases fitting TRBD2. The CDR3 contains 16 residues. Trimming cost V 3 bases and J 4 bases; bases outside gene matches: 10. The germline gives CDR1 SGHTA, CDR2 FQGNSA. As DNA, the CDR3 is TGTGCCAGCAGCTTTGTACCTAGCGGTATGGCAGATACGCAGTATTTT. This encodes CASSFVPSGMADTQYF.

The rearrangement links TRBV7-8 to TRBJ2-2; 11 bases align to TRBD2. Trimming took 6 bases from V and 6 from J; bases not matched to a gene: 9. CDR3 length equals 16 residues. Per the germline V gene, CDR1 is SGHVS and CDR2 is FQNEAQ. CDR3 region: CASRPPTSGGPGELFF. CDR3 nucleotide sequence: TGTGCCAGCAGGCCGCCCACTAGCGGGGGCCCCGGGGAGCTGTTTTTT.

The rearrangement joins TRBV5-1 to TRBJ2-1, with 8 nucleotides matching TRBD2. The CDR3 length is 15 residues. V shed 1 base and J 4 bases; nucleotides not matched to a gene: 4. Germline V gene lookup returns CDR1 SGHRS and CDR2 YFSETQ. The CDR3 here is CASSLLTGGYNEQFF. CDR3 nucleotides: TGCGCCAGCAGCTTGTTGACGGGAGGGTACAATGAGCAGTTCTTC. Using reference TRBV5-1 and TRBJ2-1 for the parts outside the CDR3, the full variable domain is KAGVTQTPRYLIKTRGQQVTLSCSPISGHRSVSWYQQTPGQGLQFLFEYFSETQRNKGNFPGRFSGRQFSNSRSEMNVSTLELGDSALYLCASSLLTGGYNEQFFGPGTRLTVL.

The CDR3 DNA sequence: TGCAGCGTTACCCCAGGGGGCACTGAAGCTTTCTTT. It encodes CSVTPGGTEAFF. This chain links TRBV29-1 with TRBJ1-1; 7 bases align to TRBD1. Unmatched junction bases numbered 4, after V lost 5 bases and J lost 4 bases. CDR1 SQVTM and CDR2 ANQGSEA come from the germline V gene. This CDR3 has 12 residues.

The J gene is TRBJ2-7, the V gene TRBV7-9, with TRBD1 matching 8 bases. The CDR3 extends over 13 amino acids. The V gene end was trimmed by 11 bases and the J gene end by 2 bases; junction bases not matched to a gene: 8. Germline V gene sequence: CDR1 SEHNR, CDR2 FQNEAQ (reference sequence). The CDR3 bases are TGTGCCGGATCGGACAGGGAAGCCTACGAGCAGTACTTC. Its protein product is CAGSDREAYEQYF.

The gene calls are TRBV6-5 and TRBJ2-2; 8 bases map to TRBD1. Germline V lookup: CDR1 MNHEY, CDR2 SVGAGI. CDR3 length equals 15 residues. Unmatched junction bases numbered 5, after V lost 5 bases and J lost 3 bases. The CDR3 nucleotides read TGTGCCAGCAGTCGGGGACAGGTCGACACCGGGGAGCTGTTTTTT. Its protein is CASSRGQVDTGELFF.

The rearrangement links TRBV5-6 to TRBJ1-1; TRBD1 is a possible D gene (5 bases). CDR3 length: 14 amino acids. Germline V gene data show CDR1 as SGHDT and CDR2 as YYEEEE. The V gene lost 3 bases and the J gene lost 0 bases, with 9 bases spanning the gap. The CDR3 reads CASSSTVMNTEAFF. For the CDR3, the DNA is TGTGCCAGCAGCTCGACAGTTATGAACACTGAAGCTTTCTTT.

The V and J genes are TRBV9 and TRBJ1-2, with D possibly TRBD1 on 6 matching bases. The CDR3 has 13 residues. Germline CDR1 and CDR2: SGDLS and YYNGEE. V lost 5 bases and J 8 bases, leaving 16 bases between the germline ends. The CDR3 bases are TGTGCCAGCAGAGATAAACAGGGAGAAGGCTACACCTTC. Residues: CASRDKQGEGYTF. The variable domain in full, completed from reference TRBV9 and TRBJ1-2, reads DSGVTQTPKHLITATGQRVTLRCSPRSGDLSVYWYQQSLDQGLQFLIQYYNGEERAKGNILERFSAQQFPDLHSELNLSSLELGDSALYFCASRDKQGEGYTFGSGTRLTVV.

The rearrangement uses TRBV11-3 and TRBJ2-1, with a tentative D call TRBD2 (7 bases). The CDR3 is 14 residues long. CDR1 and CDR2 from the germline V gene are SGHNT and YENEEA. Trimming shortened V by 2 bases and J by 9 bases, and 14 bases separated the two germline ends. The CDR3 nucleotides read TGTGCCAGCAGCTTACCTGGGGGGGCGAGTGAGCAGTTCTTC. This sequence encodes CASSLPGGASEQFF.

This clone was recorded once. CDR3 sequence: CASSFGHPQGYYGYTF. CDR3 bases: TGTGCCAGCAGCTTCGGTCACCCCCAAGGTTACTATGGCTACACCTTC. The gene calls are TRBV7-9 and TRBJ1-2; no clear D. Germline V gene sequence: CDR1 SEHNR, CDR2 FQNEAQ (reference sequence). This CDR3 comprises 16 residues. With 3 bases removed from V and 3 bases from J, the gap between germline ends came to 17 bases.

The chain links TRBV28 to TRBJ2-7; a possible D gene is TRBD2 (6 bases). CDR1 is MDHEN, CDR2 SYDVKM, per germline. This CDR3 is 15 amino acids long. The V end lost 0 bases, the J end lost 0 bases, and 9 bases lay between the germline ends. In DNA form, the CDR3 reads TGTGCCAGCAGTTTATGGGGCGGGACCTCCTACGAGCAGTACTTC. It is translated as CASSLWGGTSYEQYF. The full variable domain, in which reference TRBV28 and TRBJ2-7 provide the parts outside the CDR3, is DVKVTQSSRYLVKRTGEKVFLECVQDMDHENMFWYRQDPGLGLRLIYFSYDVKMKEKGDIPEGYSVSREKKERFSLILESASTNQTSMYLCASSLWGGTSYEQYFGPGTRLTVT.

The genes are TRBV5-6 and TRBJ1-1; D unresolved. The CDR3 is made up of 13 amino acids. CDR1 is SGHDT and CDR2 is YYEEEE in the germline V gene. V lost 5 bases and J lost 1, with 9 bases in between. The CDR3 DNA follows: TGTGCCAGCAGGTTACAGAAGAACACTGAAGCTTTCTTT. Encoded protein: CASRLQKNTEAFF.

The chain couples TRBV7-9 to TRBJ2-7; 7 nucleotides agree with TRBD1. Germline loops: CDR1 SEHNR, CDR2 FQNEAQ (reference sequence). J gave up 0 bases and V 7 bases, and 9 bases lay outside the gene matches. The CDR3 runs to 15 residues. Here the CDR3 reads CASNLGDSDSYEQYF. Written as DNA, the CDR3 is TGTGCCAGCAATCTAGGGGACAGCGACTCCTACGAGCAGTACTTC.

The rearrangement links TRBV27 to TRBJ2-5, with 7 bases lining up with TRBD1. In germline, CDR1 is MNHEY, CDR2 SMNVEV (reference sequence). The CDR3 length is 15 residues. V lost 4 bases and J lost 5; bases outside the gene matches: 10. The CDR3 is CASSSNRGRRETQYF. The CDR3 coding sequence is TGTGCCAGCAGTTCGAACAGGGGCCGCAGGGAGACCCAGTACTTC.

This clone is a singleton in its sample. The chain is built from TRBV19 and TRBJ2-1; D possibly corresponds to TRBD1 (6 bases). CDR1 is LNHDA and CDR2 is SQIVND in the germline V gene (reference sequence). With 3 bases removed from V and 0 bases from J, the gap between germline ends came to 9 bases. This CDR3 spans 15 amino acids. The DNA of the CDR3 is TGTGCCAGTAGTATCCAGGGGAGCTCCTACAATGAGCAGTTCTTC. Its protein product is CASSIQGSSYNEQFF.

This chain links TRBV28 with TRBJ2-5, with D perhaps matching TRBD1 (6 bases). This CDR3 is 14 amino acids long. Trimming took 5 bases from V and 1 from J, leaving 11 bases between them. Germline CDR1 MDHEN, CDR2 SYDVKM. The CDR3 loop reads CASSLRTVQETQYF. CDR3 sequence (DNA): TGTGCCAGCAGTCTTCGGACAGTCCAAGAGACCCAGTACTTC.

The rearrangement uses TRBV7-9 and TRBJ2-7, with D unclear. Trimming stripped 5 bases from V and 1 base from J, with 9 bases between. The CDR3 consists of 13 residues. Looked up from germline, CDR1 is SEHNR and CDR2 is FQNEAQ (reference sequence). CDR3 amino acids: CASSIAWSYEQYF. CDR3 DNA: TGTGCCAGCAGCATTGCCTGGTCCTACGAGCAGTACTTC. Combining the CDR3 with reference TRBV7-9 and TRBJ2-7 gives the whole variable domain DTGVSQNPRHKITKRGQNVTFRCDPISEHNRLYWYRQTLGQGPEFLTYFQNEAQLEKSRLLSDRFSAERPKGSFSTLEIQRTEQGDSAMYLCASSIAWSYEQYFGPGTRLTVT.

The chain employs TRBV7-9 and TRBJ1-2; a weak D match, TRBD1 (6 bases). The CDR3 covers 13 residues. Germline CDR1 reads SEHNR; CDR2 reads FQNEAQ (reference sequence). V was trimmed by 0 bases and J by 4 bases, leaving 6 bases between them. CDR3 region: CASSLAGGYGYTF. Written as DNA, the CDR3 is TGTGCCAGCAGCTTAGCAGGGGGCTATGGCTACACCTTC.

The chain couples TRBV2 to TRBJ2-2; D is possibly TRBD1 (6 bases). V dropped 4 bases and J dropped 3 bases, with 15 bases sitting between them. The CDR3 is made up of 16 amino acids. The germline V gene has CDR1 SNHLY and CDR2 FYNNEI. Here the CDR3 reads CASSGVDRSYTGELFF. The CDR3 region has the DNA TGTGCCAGCAGTGGGGTGGACAGATCGTACACCGGGGAGCTGTTTTTT.

The chain joins TRBV5-4 to TRBJ1-3, with D unclear. The CDR3 extends over 16 amino acids. CDR1 is SGHNT and CDR2 is YYREEE in the germline V gene (reference sequence). Trimming took 0 bases from V and 0 from J, leaving 10 bases between them. The CDR3 nucleotides are TGTGCCAGCAGCTTGGGACGCTCGAACTCTGGAAACACCATATATTTT. Its translation is CASSLGRSNSGNTIYF. The full variable domain, its missing parts supplied by reference TRBV5-4 and TRBJ1-3, is ETGVTQSPTHLIKTRGQQVTLRCSSQSGHNTVSWYQQALGQGPQFIFQYYREEENGRGNFPPRFSGLQFPNYSSELNVNALELDDSALYLCASSLGRSNSGNTIYFGEGSWLTVV.

J is TRBJ1-1 and V is TRBV19; 7 nucleotides align to TRBD1. This CDR3 region has 14 residues. V was pared by 6 bases and J by 5 bases, with 9 bases of the junction left unmatched. The germline V gene encodes CDR1 LNHDA and CDR2 SQIVND (reference sequence). In nucleotides, the CDR3 is TGTGCCAGTAGATCAGGGGGGGCGATGACTGAAGCTTTCTTT. The encoded protein is CASRSGGAMTEAFF.

The chain is built from TRBV27 and TRBJ1-1; 7 bases are shared with TRBD1. V lost 2 bases, J lost 4 bases, and 4 bases stayed unmatched. The germline gives CDR1 MNHEY, CDR2 SMNVEV (reference sequence). The CDR3 sequence is 14 residues long. DNA for the CDR3: TGTGCCAGCAGTTTAGAAGGGGGCTTCACTGAAGCTTTCTTT. This sequence encodes CASSLEGGFTEAFF.

This clone was found once. The chain joins TRBV18 to TRBJ1-1; the match to TRBD1 covers 8 bases. This CDR3 comprises 14 residues. The V and J ends lost 6 bases and 1 base, in that order; junction bases with no gene match: 4. CDR1 is KGHSH and CDR2 is LQKENI in the germline V gene. CDR3 in DNA: TGTGCCAGCTCTCTGACAGGGGCGAACACTGAAGCTTTCTTT. Its translation is CASSLTGANTEAFF.

This chain joins TRBV4-3 and TRBJ2-1; 12 bases are shared with TRBD2. The germline CDR1 and CDR2 sequences are LGHNA and YSLEER. V lost 2 bases to trimming and J lost 6 bases; unmatched junction nucleotides: 11. The CDR3 totals 18 residues. The CDR3 DNA is TGCGCCAGCAGCCAATTGCCCCTCCTAGCGGGAGGGGCCAATGAGCAGTTCTTC. It translates to CASSQLPLLAGGANEQFF.